This T cell receptor (beta chain) was identified during a study of shared clonotypes between healthy human individuals. Overall study results and limits: Generally, estimated richness proved larger in naive subsets than it did in memory subsets.

Sequencing was at deep level. The assay was immunoSEQ multiplex PCR, and TCRdb's table has in-frame clones only and misses some. The repertoire has millions of clones, about 93% of them found once; the top ten carry more than 1.5%. Only CD45RO-negative cells positively selected for CCR7 counted as naive CD8 cells, so terminally differentiated effector memory CD45RA+ cells were excluded. As for this clone: The antigen is not known.

The CDR3 is 13 amino acids. The junction had 5 bases not matched to a gene; V was cut back by 6 bases and J by 7 bases. The V gene's germline CDR1 is SGDLS and CDR2 YYNGEE. This TCR was sampled from a young man in good health. Some clones in this sample may be carry-over from other donors' samples. The chain couples TRBV9 to TRBJ2-1; TRBD2 matches 9 bases. The source material was naive CD8+ T cells from PBMCs. CDR3 nucleotide sequence: TGTGCCAGCAAGGGCGGGAGGGGTAATGAGCAGTTCTTC. As protein: CASKGGRGNEQFF. Full variable domain (outside the CDR3, taken from reference TRBV9 and TRBJ2-1): DSGVTQTPKHLITATGQRVTLRCSPRSGDLSVYWYQQSLDQGLQFLIQYYNGEERAKGNILERFSAQQFPDLHSELNLSSLELGDSALYFCASKGGRGNEQFFGPGTRLTVL.